The 9 T cell receptor beta chains presented below share a single source sample, sequenced in a study of PD-1 blockade in classical Hodgkin lymphoma. Time point here: cycle 4 day 1 (C4D1), after 6 weeks of nivolumab. All patients experienced relapse after autologous stem cell transplantation, and brentuximab vedotin exposure was variable. CD8+ T cell isolation from thawed PBMCs was performed by magnetic negative selection. TCRdb's copy holds only in-frame clones and misses some; the assay was immunoSEQ multiplex PCR. The data hold 4,000 or so clones, with around three quarters observed a single time. Source: CD8+ T cells from blood, taken before the fourth cycle of nivolumab. Receptor source: a human donor with classical Hodgkin lymphoma.

J is TRBJ1-4 and V is TRBV2; D is undetermined. The CDR3 has 17 amino acids. Germline CDR1 is SNHLY and CDR2 is FYNNEI. V gave up 4 bases and J gave up 10 bases, with 25 bases separating them. CDR3 loop: CASSGPVDDRVPGKLFF. DNA for the CDR3: TGTGCCAGCAGTGGACCCGTTGATGACCGGGTCCCTGGAAAACTGTTTTTT.

The V gene is TRBV7-9, the J gene TRBJ1-1; D call uncertain. CDR3 length: 13 amino acids. Looked up from germline, CDR1 is SEHNR and CDR2 is FQNEAQ (reference sequence). Deletions cut 5 bases from V and 6 bases from J, with 13 bases between. In DNA, the CDR3 is TGTGCCAGCAGCGGTGTTATAGCCCCTGAAGCTTTCTTT. Its protein is CASSGVIAPEAFF.

The rearrangement joins TRBV7-8 to TRBJ2-1, with 11 bases aligning to TRBD2. This CDR3 has 16 amino acids. Germline CDR1 is SGHVS and CDR2 is FQNEAQ. Trimming took 7 bases from V and 7 from J; bases not matched to a gene: 12. The CDR3 bases are TGTGCCAGCACCCCGTTAGCGGGAGGGCCCTCAAATGAGCAGTTCTTC. Translation: CASTPLAGGPSNEQFF.

The V gene is TRBV5-4, the J gene TRBJ1-1; the D is unclear. The CDR3 is 13 amino acids. Germline values: CDR1 SGHNT, CDR2 YYREEE (reference sequence). Between the trimmed V and J ends, which lost 0 bases and 4 bases, there was a span of 7 bases. The CDR3 DNA reads as TGTGCCAGCAGCTTGGCTGTGGGCACTGAAGCTTTCTTT. The encoded protein is CASSLAVGTEAFF.

The V call is TRBV5-1, the J call TRBJ2-7; D remains ambiguous. Germline V gene lookup returns CDR1 SGHRS and CDR2 YFSETQ. Trimming took off 1 base at V and 5 bases at J, with 10 bases between the two ends. The CDR3 spans 13 residues. CDR3 protein: CASSLRWSHEQYF. The CDR3, as DNA: TGCGCCAGCAGCTTGCGGTGGAGTCACGAGCAGTACTTC. Supplemented by reference TRBV5-1 and TRBJ2-7, the full variable domain reads KAGVTQTPRYLIKTRGQQVTLSCSPISGHRSVSWYQQTPGQGLQFLFEYFSETQRNKGNFPGRFSGRQFSNSRSEMNVSTLELGDSALYLCASSLRWSHEQYFGPGTRLTVT.

This rearrangement joins TRBV10-2 to TRBJ2-7; either TRBD1 or TRBD2 may supply D (6 bases each). V lost 2 bases and J lost 4, with 15 bases in between. In germline, CDR1 is WSHSY, CDR2 SAAADI. The CDR3 spans 15 residues. CDR3 sequence reads: CASSETGASYYEQYF. For the CDR3, the DNA is TGCGCCAGCAGTGAGACGGGGGCCAGTTATTACGAGCAGTACTTC.

This chain uses TRBV27 with TRBJ1-6; weak D call: TRBD1 (6 bases). This CDR3 has 14 amino acids. V was clipped by 4 bases and J by 14 bases, with 18 bases between them. Germline lookup yields CDR1 MNHEY and CDR2 SMNVEV (reference sequence). The CDR3 sequence is CASSYTGHRPALHF. DNA of the CDR3: TGTGCCAGCAGTTATACAGGGCACCGGCCGGCCCTCCACTTT.

This clone was observed a few times. The gene calls are TRBV10-3 and TRBJ2-3, with 9 positions matching TRBD1. This CDR3 has 15 amino acids. V lost 5 bases and J lost 4; bases outside the gene matches: 7. Germline CDR1 reads ENHRY; CDR2 reads SYGVKD. The DNA for the CDR3 is TGTGCCATCAGTCCCCGGACAGGGGAATCAGATACGCAGTATTTT. It translates to CAISPRTGESDTQYF.

The CDR3 sequence is CASSPGTLTYEQYF. The CDR3 region has the DNA TGCGCCAGCAGCCCGGGGACCCTCACCTACGAGCAGTACTTC. This chain joins TRBV5-1 and TRBJ2-7; TRBD1 or TRBD2 may be the D gene (5 bases each). Trimming pared 4 bases from V and 2 bases from J, leaving 13 bases between. This CDR3 is 14 amino acids long. Germline V CDR1 and CDR2: SGHRS, YFSETQ.